The source of this TCR beta chain is a study of a mutant IDH1 vaccine in newly diagnosed glioma. Notes on this clone: Its cognate antigen is unknown.

V was shortened by 6 bases and J by 5 bases, with 19 bases between the two germline ends. CDR3 length: 15 amino acids. From germline, CDR1 is MNHNY and CDR2 SVGAGI (reference sequence). Time point specified: week 23, last vaccination. In the vaccine, a single dose held 300 ug of the mutant IDH1 20-mer peptide, along with topical imiquimod. Assay: immunoSEQ multiplex PCR; the TCRdb copy retains only in-frame clones and omits some. Of 30,000 to 40,000 clones listed, 75% to 85% are singletons. The chain links TRBV6-6 to TRBJ2-5; the D gene could be TRBD1 or TRBD2 (7 bases each). Sample: PBMCs, taken from a glioma patient whose treatment included an IDH1 peptide vaccine. The TCR originated in a man in his forties or fifties with glioma. The chain's CDR3 is CASSVGEGAAETQYF. In DNA form, the CDR3 reads TGTGCCAGCAGCGTTGGGGAGGGGGCAGCGGAGACCCAGTACTTC.